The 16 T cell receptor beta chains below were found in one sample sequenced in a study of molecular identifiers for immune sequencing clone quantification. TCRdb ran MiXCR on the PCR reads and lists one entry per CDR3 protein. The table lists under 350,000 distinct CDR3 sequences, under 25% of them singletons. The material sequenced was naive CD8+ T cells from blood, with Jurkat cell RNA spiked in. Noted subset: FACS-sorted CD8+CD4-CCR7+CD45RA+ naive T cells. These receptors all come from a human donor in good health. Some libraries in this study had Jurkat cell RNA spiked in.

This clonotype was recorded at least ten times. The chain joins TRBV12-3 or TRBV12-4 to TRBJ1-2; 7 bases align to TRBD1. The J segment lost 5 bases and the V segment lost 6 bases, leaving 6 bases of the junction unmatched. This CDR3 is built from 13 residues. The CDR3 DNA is TGTGCCAGCAGCCCGGGACAGCCTTATGGCTACACCTTC. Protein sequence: CASSPGQPYGYTF.

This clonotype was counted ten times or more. This CDR3 is CASSESLPPGTQYF. The DNA for the CDR3 is TGTGCCAGCAGTGAAAGTTTGCCTCCCGGTACGCAGTATTTT. The V and J genes are TRBV2 and TRBJ2-3; no reliable D call. The V gene's germline CDR1 is SNHLY and CDR2 FYNNEI. This CDR3 has 14 residues. V was clipped by 2 bases and J by 8 bases, with 14 bases between them.

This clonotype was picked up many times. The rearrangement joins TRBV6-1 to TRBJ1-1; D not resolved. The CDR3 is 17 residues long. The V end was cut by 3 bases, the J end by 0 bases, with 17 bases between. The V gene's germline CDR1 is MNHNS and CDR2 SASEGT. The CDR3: CASSDLIVRLMNTEAFF. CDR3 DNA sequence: TGTGCCAGCAGTGATTTAATCGTGCGGCTCATGAACACTGAAGCTTTCTTT.

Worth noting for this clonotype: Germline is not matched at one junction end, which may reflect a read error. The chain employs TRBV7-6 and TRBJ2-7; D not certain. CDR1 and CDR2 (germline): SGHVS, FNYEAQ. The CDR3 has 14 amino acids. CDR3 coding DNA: TGTGCCAGCAGCTCCGGTTCCGGTGGGTACGAGCAGTCCTTC. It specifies CASSSGSGGYEQSF.

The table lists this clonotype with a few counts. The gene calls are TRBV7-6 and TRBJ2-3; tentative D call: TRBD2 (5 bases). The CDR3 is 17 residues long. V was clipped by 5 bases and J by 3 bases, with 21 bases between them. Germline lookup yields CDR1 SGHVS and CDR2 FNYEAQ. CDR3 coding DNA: TGTGCCAGCAGCAGGAGAGGGCGGCAGGCTACTACAGATACGCAGTATTTT. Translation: CASSRRGRQATTDTQYF.

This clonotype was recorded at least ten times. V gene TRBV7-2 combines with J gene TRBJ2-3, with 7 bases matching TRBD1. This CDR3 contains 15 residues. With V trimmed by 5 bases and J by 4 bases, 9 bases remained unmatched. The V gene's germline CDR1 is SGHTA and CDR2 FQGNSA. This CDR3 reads CASSLEQGSADTQYF. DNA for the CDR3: TGTGCCAGCAGCCTAGAACAGGGGTCGGCAGATACGCAGTATTTT.

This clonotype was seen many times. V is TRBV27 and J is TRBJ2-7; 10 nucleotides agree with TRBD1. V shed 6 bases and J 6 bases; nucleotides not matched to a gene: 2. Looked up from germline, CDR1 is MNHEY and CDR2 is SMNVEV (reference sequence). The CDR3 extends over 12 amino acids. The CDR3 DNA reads TGTGCCAGCAGCCGACAGGGGGCCGAGCAGTACTTC. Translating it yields CASSRQGAEQYF.

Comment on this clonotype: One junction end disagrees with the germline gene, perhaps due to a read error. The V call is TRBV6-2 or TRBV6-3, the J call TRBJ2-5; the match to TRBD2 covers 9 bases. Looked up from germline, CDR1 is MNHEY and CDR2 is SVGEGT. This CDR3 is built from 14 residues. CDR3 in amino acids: CASRGLAPPEPQYF. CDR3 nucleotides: TGTGCCAGCAGGGGACTAGCCCCACCAGAGCCCCAGTACTTC.

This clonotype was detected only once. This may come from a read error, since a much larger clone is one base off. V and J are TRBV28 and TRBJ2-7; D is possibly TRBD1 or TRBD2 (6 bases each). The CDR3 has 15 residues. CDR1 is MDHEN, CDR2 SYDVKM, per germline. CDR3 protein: CASSPLGGSAYAQYF. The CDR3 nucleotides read TGTGCCAGCAGTCCCCTAGGGGGGTCCGCCTACGCGCAGTACTTC.

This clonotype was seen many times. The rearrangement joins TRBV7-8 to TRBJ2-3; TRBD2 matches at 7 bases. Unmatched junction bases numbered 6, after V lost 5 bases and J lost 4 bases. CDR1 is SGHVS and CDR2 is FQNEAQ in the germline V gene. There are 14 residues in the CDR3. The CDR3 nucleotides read TGTGCCAGCAGCAGCGGGGCGGCGGCAGATACGCAGTATTTT. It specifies CASSSGAAADTQYF.

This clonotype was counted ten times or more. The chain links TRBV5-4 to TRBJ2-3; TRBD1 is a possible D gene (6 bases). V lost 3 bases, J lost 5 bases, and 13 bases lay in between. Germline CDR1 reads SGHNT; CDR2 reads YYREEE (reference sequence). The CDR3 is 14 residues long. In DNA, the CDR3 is TGTGCCAGCAGCTCTTGGACAGAAGGAGATACGCAGTATTTT. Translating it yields CASSSWTEGDTQYF.

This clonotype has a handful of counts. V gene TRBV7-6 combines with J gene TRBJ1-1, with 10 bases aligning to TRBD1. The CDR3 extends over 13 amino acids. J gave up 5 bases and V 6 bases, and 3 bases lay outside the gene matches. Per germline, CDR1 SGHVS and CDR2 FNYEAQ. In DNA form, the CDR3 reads TGTGCCAGCAGATCGGGACAGGGGACTGAAGCTTTCTTT. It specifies CASRSGQGTEAFF.

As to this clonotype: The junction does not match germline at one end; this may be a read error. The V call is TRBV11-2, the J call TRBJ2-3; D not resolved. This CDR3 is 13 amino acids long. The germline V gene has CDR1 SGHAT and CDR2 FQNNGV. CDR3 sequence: CARSLLATDTQYF. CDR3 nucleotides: TGTGCCCGCAGCTTGCTCGCTACAGATACGCAGTATTTT.

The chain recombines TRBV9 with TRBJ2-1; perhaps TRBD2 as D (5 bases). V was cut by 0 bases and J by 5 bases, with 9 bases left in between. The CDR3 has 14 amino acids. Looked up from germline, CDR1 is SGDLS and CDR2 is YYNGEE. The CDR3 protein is CASSVGGIDNEQFF. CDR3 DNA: TGTGCCAGCAGCGTAGGAGGGATCGACAATGAGCAGTTCTTC.

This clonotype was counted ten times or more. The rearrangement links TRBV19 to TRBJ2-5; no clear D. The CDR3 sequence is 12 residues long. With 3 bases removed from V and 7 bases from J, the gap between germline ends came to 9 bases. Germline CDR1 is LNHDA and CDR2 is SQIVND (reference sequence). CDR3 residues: CASSIVGGTQYF. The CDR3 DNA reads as TGTGCCAGTAGTATCGTCGGCGGGACCCAGTACTTC.

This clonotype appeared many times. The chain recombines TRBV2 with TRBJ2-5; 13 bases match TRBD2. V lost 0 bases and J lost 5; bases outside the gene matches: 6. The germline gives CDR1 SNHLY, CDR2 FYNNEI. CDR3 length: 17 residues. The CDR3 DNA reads TGTGCCAGCAGTGAAGCCGGACTAGCGGGGGTCCGCGAGACCCAGTACTTC. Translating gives CASSEAGLAGVRETQYF.